Only one count was recorded for the clone carrying this TCR beta chain. These data belong to a study of control samples from healthy donors and cancer patients. This CDR3 spans 13 amino acids. With 5 bases clipped from V and 3 bases from J, the junction kept 3 bases outside the gene matches. Germline CDR1 SGHAT, CDR2 FQNNGV. Sequencing used immunoSEQ multiplex PCR; TCRdb keeps in-frame clones, though not all of them. The table includes about 140,000 clones, roughly 92% detected once. This sequence joins TRBV11-2 and TRBJ1-2; 7 positions match TRBD1. Source material: blood. This receptor was identified in a man aged 25 to 40 in good health. Written as DNA, the CDR3 is TGTGCCAGCAGCCGTGGGACAGACTATGGCTACACCTTC. Amino acids: CASSRGTDYGYTF.